The following is a T cell receptor (beta chain) sequence with its context. Its antigen remains unidentified. Measured with immunoSEQ multiplex PCR; TCRdb has only the in-frame clones, and not every one. The table includes 65,000 to 75,000 clones, around 70% detected once. These data are taken from a study of vaccination effects on CD4 cells after COVID-19. Study-level points and caveats: Healthy vaccinees showed cross-reactivity with common cold coronaviruses in only 1 of 255 vaccine-induced clones.

Expansion with viral peptide pools was applied to antigen-specific CD4+ T cells by the ViraFEST assay prior to sequencing. Once cultured for roughly ten days, the cells underwent separation to obtain CD4+ T cells. Participants got two doses of BNT162b2 or mRNA-1273 vaccine. Cultivation was performed at around 2 million PBMC per well with 9 to 10 IU/ml IL-2 and roughly 9.9 ug/ml peptides added. V lost 1 base and J 5 bases, leaving 8 bases between the germline ends. CDR1 and CDR2 from the germline V gene are SGHNT and YYREEE (reference sequence). This CDR3 is 13 amino acids long. The TCR originated in a human donor who received a COVID-19 vaccine. The material was CD4+ T cells from PBMCs cultured with HCoV-229E spike peptides, obtained after COVID-19 vaccination. The J gene is TRBJ2-3, the V gene TRBV5-4; D is uncertain. This CDR3 reads CASSLNQEDTQYF. CDR3 sequence (DNA): TGTGCCAGCAGCTTGAACCAGGAAGATACGCAGTATTTT.